The sequence of this T cell receptor (beta chain) was determined in a study of graft-versus-host responses after intestinal transplantation. Across the study: All recipients got anti-thymocyte globulin induction, then tacrolimus and steroids for 2 to 3 years. Study observations and caveats: Analysis identified GvH clones in recipient marrow, with some appearing first in ileum or blood.

CDR3 size: 16 residues. The V gene lost 6 bases and the J gene lost 6 bases, with 23 bases spanning the gap. The germline V gene encodes CDR1 SGHVS and CDR2 FQNEAQ. The method was immunoSEQ multiplex PCR; TCRdb's version includes in-frame clones alone and lacks a portion of them. The table records about 92,000 clones, around 83% of them present only once. On this clone: Its antigen is unidentified.

The source is a human donor who received an intestinal transplant. The V and J genes are TRBV7-8 and TRBJ1-1; D is unresolved. This specimen consisted of unstimulated CD8+ T cells sorted from spleen or lymph node cells, obtained before intestinal transplant. CDR3 in amino acids: CASSTGALGNPAEAFF. The CDR3 DNA reads as TGTGCCAGCAGTACGGGAGCCCTAGGAAACCCCGCTGAAGCTTTCTTT.